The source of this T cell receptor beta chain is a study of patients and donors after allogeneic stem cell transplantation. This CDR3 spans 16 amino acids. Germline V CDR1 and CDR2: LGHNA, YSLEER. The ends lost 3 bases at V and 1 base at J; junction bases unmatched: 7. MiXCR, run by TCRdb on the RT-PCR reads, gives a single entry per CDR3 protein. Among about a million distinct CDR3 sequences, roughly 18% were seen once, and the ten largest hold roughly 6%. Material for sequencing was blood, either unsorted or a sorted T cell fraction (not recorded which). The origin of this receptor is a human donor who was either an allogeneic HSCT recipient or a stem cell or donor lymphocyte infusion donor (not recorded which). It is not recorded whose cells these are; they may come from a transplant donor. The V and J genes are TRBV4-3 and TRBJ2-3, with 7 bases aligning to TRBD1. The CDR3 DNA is TGCGCCAGCAGCCAGTTGACAGGGCTAGGCACAGATACGCAGTATTTT. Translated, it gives CASSQLTGLGTDTQYF.